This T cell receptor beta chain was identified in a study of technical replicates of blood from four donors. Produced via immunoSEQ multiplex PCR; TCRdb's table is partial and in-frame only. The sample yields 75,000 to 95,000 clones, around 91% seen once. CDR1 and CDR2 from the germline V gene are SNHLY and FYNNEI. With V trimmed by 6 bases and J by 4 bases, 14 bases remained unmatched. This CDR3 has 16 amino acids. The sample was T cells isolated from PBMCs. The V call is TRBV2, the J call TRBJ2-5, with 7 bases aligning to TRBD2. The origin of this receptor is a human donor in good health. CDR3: CASSPGWGGRGETQYF. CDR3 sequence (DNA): TGTGCCAGCAGCCCCGGTTGGGGAGGGAGGGGAGAGACCCAGTACTTC.